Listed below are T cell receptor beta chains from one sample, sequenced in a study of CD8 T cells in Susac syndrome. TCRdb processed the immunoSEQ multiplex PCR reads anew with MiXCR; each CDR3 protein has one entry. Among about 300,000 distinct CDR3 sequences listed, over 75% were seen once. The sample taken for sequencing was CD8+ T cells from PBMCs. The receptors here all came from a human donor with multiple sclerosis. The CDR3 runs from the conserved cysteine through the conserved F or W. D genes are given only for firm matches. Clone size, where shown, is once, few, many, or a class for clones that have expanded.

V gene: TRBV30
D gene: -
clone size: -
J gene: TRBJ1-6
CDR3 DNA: TGTGCCTGGGGGGATAGGGAACGGATCTCACCCCTCCACTTT
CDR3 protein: CAWGDRERISPLHF

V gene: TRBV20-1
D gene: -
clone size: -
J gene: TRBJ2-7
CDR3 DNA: TGCAGTGCTAGAGATCTTACAGGAGACTACGAGCAGTACTTC
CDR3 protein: CSARDLTGDYEQYF

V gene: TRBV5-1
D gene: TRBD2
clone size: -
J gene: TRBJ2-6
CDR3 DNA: TGCGCCAGCAGCTCGTTAGCGGGATTCCTCTCTGGGGCCAACGTCCTGACTTTC
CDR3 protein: CASSSLAGFLSGANVLTF

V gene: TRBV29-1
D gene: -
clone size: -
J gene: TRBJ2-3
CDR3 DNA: TGCAGCGTGGCTGGTCACGACTCCCGCACAGATACGCAGTATTTT
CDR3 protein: CSVAGHDSRTDTQYF

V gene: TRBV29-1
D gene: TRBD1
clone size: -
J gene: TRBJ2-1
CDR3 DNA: TGCAGCGTTGAAAGTTTGGGGCAGGGGGACAATGAGCAGTTCTTC
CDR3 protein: CSVESLGQGDNEQFF

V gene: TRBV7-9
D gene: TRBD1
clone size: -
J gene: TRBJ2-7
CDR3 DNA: TGTGCCAGCAGCGTCCCAAACAGGGGCGGCTACGAGCAGTACTTC
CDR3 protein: CASSVPNRGGYEQYF

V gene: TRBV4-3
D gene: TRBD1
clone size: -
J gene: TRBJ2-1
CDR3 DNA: TGCGCCAGCAGCCAAGAGCGGGCGGGACAGGGGTACAATGAGCAGTTCTTC
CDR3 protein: CASSQERAGQGYNEQFF

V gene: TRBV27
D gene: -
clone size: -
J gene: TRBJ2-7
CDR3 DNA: TGTGCCAGCAGTTTAACTAGCAGCTACGAGCAGTACTTC
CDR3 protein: CASSLTSSYEQYF

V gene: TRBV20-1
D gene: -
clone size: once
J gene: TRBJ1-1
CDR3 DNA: TGCAGTGCGGTGAAGGGATTGAACACTGAAGCTTTCTTT
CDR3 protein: CSAVKGLNTEAFF

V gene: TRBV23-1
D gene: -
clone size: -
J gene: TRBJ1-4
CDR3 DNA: TGCGCCAGCAGTCAACCGAGATGTTGGGGGGATGAAAAACTGTTTTTT
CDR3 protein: CASSQPRCWGDEKLFF

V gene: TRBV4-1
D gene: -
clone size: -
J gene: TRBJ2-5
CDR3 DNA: TGCGCCAGCAGCCAAATCTCTAGGGCCCAAGAGACCCAGTACTTC
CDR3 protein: CASSQISRAQETQYF

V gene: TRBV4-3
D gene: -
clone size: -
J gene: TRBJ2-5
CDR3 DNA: TGCGCCAGCAGCCAAGATCTGAAGACCCAGTACTTC
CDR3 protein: CASSQDLKTQYF

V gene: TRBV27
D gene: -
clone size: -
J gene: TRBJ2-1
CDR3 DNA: TGTGCCAGCAGTTTTCCGGGGGCGGGCAATGAGCAGTTCTTC
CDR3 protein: CASSFPGAGNEQFF

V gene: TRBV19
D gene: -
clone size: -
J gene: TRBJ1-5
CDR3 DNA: TGTGCCAGTAGTATCGGTACCGTTATTAGCAATCAGCCCCAGCATTTT
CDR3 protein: CASSIGTVISNQPQHF

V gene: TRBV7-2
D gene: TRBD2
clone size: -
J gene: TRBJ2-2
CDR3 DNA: TGTGCCAGCAGCTTAGCGTGGGGACTAGCCGGGGAGCTGTTTTTT
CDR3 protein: CASSLAWGLAGELFF

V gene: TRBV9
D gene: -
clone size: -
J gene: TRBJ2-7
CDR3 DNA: TGTGCCAGCAGCGTTTCAGGGATTGCCGAGCAGTACTTC
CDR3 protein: CASSVSGIAEQYF

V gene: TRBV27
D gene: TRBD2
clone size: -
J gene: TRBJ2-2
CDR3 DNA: TGTGCCAGCAGTTGGGGACTACCCAACACCGGGGAGCTGTTTTTT
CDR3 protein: CASSWGLPNTGELFF